This TCR beta chain emerged from a study of T cell responses to AZD1222 COVID-19 vaccine. Study at large: It was second doses at about 4 or about 12 weeks that were pooled.

As regards this clone: As yet, its antigen is unknown.

The CDR3 loop spans 15 amino acids. Trimming cost V 0 bases and J 5 bases, with 13 bases left between them. Looked up from germline, CDR1 is MNHNY and CDR2 is SVGAGI (reference sequence). The study's findings and limits: Per reports, nearly half of all spike-specific TCRs target regions that are unmutated in variants.

Clones were sequenced by immunoSEQ multiplex PCR, and TCRdb holds only the in-frame ones, with some missing. The table includes around 160,000 clones, 88% detected once. The chain carries TRBV6-6 and TRBJ1-1, with D unresolved. The sequence derives from an adult in good health. The source material was peripheral blood, sampled on day 0 of AZD1222 vaccination. CDR3: CASSYSRSFVTEAFF. CDR3 coding DNA: TGTGCCAGCAGTTACTCGAGAAGCTTCGTGACTGAAGCTTTCTTT.